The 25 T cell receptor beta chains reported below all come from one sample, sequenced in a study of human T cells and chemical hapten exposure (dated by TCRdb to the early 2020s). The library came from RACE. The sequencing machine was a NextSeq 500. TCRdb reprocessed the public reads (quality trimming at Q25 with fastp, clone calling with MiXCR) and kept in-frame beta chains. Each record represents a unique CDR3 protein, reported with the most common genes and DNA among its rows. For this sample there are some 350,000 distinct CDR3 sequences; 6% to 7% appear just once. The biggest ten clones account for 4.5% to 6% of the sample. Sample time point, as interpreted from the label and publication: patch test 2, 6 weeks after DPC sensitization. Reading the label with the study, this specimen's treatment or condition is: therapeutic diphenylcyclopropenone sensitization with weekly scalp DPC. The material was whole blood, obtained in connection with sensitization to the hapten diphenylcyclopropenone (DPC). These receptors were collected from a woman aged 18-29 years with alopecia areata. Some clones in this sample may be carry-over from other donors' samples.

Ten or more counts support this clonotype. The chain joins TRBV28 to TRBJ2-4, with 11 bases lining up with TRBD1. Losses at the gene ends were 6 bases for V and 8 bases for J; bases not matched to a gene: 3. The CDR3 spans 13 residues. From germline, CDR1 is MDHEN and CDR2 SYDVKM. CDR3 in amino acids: CASRGQGADIQYF. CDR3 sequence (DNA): TGTGCCAGCAGAGGACAGGGGGCTGACATTCAGTACTTC.

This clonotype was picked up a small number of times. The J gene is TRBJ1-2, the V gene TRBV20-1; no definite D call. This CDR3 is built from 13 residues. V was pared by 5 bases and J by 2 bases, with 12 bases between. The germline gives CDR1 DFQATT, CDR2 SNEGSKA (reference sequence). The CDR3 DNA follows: TGCAGTGCTGCCTTGTTTAGGAACTATGGCTACACCTTC. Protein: CSAALFRNYGYTF.

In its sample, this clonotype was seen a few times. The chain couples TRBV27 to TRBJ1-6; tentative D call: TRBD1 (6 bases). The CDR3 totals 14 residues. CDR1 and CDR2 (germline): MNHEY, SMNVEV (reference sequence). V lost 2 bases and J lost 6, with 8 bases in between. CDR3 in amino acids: CASSLDRFNSPLHF. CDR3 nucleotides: TGTGCCAGCAGTTTAGACAGGTTTAATTCACCCCTCCACTTT.

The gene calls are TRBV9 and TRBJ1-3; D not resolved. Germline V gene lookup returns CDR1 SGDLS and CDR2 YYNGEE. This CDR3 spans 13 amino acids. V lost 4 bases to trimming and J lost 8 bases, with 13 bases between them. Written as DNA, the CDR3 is TGTGCCAGCAGCCCTGGGGAACAACACACCATATATTTT. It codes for CASSPGEQHTIYF.

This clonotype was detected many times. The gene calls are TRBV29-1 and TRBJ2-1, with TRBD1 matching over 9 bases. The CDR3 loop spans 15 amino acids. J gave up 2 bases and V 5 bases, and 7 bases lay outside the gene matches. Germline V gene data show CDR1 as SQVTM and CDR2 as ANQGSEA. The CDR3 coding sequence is TGCAGCGTTAGAATGGGACAGGGCACCTACAATGAGCAGTTCTTC. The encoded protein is CSVRMGQGTYNEQFF.

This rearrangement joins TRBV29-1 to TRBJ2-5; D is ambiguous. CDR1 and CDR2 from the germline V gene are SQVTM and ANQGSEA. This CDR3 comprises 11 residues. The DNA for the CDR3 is TGCAGTCTCTGGGAATGGGAGACCCAGTACTTC. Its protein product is CSLWEWETQYF.

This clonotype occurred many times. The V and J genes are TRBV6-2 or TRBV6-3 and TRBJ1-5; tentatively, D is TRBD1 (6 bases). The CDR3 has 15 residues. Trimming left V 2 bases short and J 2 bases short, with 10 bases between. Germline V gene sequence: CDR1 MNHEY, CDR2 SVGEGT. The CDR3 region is CASSYGGGGNQPQHF. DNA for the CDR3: TGTGCCAGCAGTTACGGAGGGGGGGGCAATCAGCCCCAGCATTTT.

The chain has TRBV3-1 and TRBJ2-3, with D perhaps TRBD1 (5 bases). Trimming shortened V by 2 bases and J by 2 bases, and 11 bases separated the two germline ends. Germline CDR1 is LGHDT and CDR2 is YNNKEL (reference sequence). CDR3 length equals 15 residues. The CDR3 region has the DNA TGTGCCAGCAGCCAAAAAGGGGATTACACAGATACGCAGTATTTT. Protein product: CASSQKGDYTDTQYF.

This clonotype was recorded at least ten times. CDR3 DNA sequence: TGTGCCAGCAGCCAAGGACTAGCGGGGGGGCCTAGCACAGATACGCAGTATTTT. Its translation: CASSQGLAGGPSTDTQYF. The rearrangement links TRBV4-2 to TRBJ2-3, with 14 positions matching TRBD2. The V gene's germline CDR1 is LGHNA and CDR2 YNFKEQ. There are 18 residues in the CDR3. V gave up 1 base and J gave up 0 bases; unmatched junction bases: 3.

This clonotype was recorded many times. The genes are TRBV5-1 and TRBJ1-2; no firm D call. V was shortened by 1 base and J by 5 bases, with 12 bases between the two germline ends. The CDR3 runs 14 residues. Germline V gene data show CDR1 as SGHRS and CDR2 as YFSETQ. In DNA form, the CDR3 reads TGCGCCAGCAGCTTGACCCTTCCTCGGTATGGCTACACCTTC. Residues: CASSLTLPRYGYTF. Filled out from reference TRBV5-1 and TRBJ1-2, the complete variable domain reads KAGVTQTPRYLIKTRGQQVTLSCSPISGHRSVSWYQQTPGQGLQFLFEYFSETQRNKGNFPGRFSGRQFSNSRSEMNVSTLELGDSALYLCASSLTLPRYGYTFGSGTRLTVV.

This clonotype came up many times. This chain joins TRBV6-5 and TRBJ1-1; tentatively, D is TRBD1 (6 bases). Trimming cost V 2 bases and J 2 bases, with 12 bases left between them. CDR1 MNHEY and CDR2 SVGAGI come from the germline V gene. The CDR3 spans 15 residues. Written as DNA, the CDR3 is TGTGCCAGCAGTTACGGGGGGCACACTAACACTGAAGCTTTCTTT. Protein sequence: CASSYGGHTNTEAFF.

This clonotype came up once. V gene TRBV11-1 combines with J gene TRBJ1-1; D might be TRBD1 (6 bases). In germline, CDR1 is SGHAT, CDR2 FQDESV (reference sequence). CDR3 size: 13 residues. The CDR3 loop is CAGAAGENTEAFF. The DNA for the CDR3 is TGTGCGGGGGCGGCAGGGGAGAACACTGAAGCTTTCTTT.

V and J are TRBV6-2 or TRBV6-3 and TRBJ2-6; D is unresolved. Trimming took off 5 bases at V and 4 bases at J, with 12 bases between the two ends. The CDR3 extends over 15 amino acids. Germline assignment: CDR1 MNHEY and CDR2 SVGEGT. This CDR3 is CASSPERWGANVLTF. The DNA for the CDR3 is TGTGCCAGCAGTCCCGAGAGGTGGGGGGCCAACGTCCTGACTTTC.

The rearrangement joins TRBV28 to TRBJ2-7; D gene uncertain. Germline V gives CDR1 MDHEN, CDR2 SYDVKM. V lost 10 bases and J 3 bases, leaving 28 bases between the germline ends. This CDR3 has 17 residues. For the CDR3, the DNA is TGTGCCACCACGAAGTGGGATTTCCTTTTACGCTTCTACGAGCAGTACTTC. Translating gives CATTKWDFLLRFYEQYF.

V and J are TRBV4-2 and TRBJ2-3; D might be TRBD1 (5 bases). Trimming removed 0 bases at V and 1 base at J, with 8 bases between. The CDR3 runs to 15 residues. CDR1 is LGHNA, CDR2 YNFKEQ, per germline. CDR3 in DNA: TGTGCCAGCAGCCAAGAGAACAGGCGCACAGATACGCAGTATTTT. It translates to CASSQENRRTDTQYF.

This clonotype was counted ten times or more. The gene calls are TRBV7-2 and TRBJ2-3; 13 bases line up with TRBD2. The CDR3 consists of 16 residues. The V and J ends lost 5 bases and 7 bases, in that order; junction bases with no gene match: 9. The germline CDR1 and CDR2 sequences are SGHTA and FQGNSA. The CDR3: CASSPRTSGGPYTQYF. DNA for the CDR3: TGTGCCAGCAGCCCGCGGACTAGCGGGGGCCCATATACGCAGTATTTT.

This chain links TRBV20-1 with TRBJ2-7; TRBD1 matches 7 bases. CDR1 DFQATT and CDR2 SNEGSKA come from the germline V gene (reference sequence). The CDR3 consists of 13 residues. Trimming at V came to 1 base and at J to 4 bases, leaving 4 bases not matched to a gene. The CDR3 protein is CSARATGLYEQYF. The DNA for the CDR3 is TGCAGTGCTAGAGCGACAGGGCTTTACGAGCAGTACTTC.

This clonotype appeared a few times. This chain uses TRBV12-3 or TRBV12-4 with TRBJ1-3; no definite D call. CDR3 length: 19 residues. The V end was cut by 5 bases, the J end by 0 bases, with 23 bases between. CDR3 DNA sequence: TGTGCCAGCAGTCCCCGACACGGCGAGGGAAAGAGCTCTGGAAACACCATATATTTT. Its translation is CASSPRHGEGKSSGNTIYF.

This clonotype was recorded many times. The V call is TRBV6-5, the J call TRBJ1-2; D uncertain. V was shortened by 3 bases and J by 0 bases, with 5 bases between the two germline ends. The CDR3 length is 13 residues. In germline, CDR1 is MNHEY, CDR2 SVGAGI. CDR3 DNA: TGTGCCAGCAGTTATCAGGCTAACTATGGCTACACCTTC. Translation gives CASSYQANYGYTF.

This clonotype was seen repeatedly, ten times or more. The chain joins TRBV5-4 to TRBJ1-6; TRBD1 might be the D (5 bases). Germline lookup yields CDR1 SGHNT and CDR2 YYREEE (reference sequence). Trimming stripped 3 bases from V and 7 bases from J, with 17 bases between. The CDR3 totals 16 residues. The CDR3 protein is CASSYFRAGSNSPLHF. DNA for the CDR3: TGTGCCAGCAGCTATTTTCGAGCAGGGTCGAATTCACCCCTCCACTTT.

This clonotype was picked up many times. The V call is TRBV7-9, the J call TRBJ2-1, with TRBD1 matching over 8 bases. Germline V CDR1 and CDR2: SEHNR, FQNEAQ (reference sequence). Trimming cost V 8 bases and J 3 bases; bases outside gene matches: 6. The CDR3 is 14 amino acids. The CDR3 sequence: CASGPGQDYNEQFF. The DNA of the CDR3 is TGTGCCAGCGGACCGGGACAGGACTACAATGAGCAGTTCTTC.

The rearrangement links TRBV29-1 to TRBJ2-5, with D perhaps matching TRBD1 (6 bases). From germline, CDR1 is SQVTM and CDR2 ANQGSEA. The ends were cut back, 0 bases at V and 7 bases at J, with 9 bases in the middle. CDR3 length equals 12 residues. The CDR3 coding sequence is TGCAGCGTTGAAGATCAGGGGTGGACCCAGTACTTC. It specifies CSVEDQGWTQYF.

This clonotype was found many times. Here the CDR3 reads CASSLGTQNTEAFF. Written as DNA, the CDR3 is TGTGCCAGCAGCTTAGGCACTCAAAACACTGAAGCTTTCTTT. The J gene is TRBJ1-1, the V gene TRBV11-1; D remains ambiguous. Germline CDR1 reads SGHAT; CDR2 reads FQDESV (reference sequence). Trimming removed 1 base at V and 2 bases at J, with 8 bases between. The CDR3 loop spans 14 amino acids.

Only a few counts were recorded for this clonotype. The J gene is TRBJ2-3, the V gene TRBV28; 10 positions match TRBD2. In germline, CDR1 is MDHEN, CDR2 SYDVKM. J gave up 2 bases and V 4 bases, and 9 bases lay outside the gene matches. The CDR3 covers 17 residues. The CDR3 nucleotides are TGTGCCAGCAGTTACCCCAGCGGGGGGGATTACACAGATACGCAGTATTTT. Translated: CASSYPSGGDYTDTQYF.

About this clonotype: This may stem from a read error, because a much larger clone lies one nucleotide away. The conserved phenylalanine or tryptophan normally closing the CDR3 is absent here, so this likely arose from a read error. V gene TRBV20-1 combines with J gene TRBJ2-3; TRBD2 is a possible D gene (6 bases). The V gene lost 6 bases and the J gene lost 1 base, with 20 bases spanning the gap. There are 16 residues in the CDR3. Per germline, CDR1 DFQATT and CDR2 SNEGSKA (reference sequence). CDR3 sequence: CSAMEGANRGTDTQYS. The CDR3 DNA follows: TGCAGTGCCATGGAGGGAGCGAACAGAGGCACAGATACGCAGTATTCT.